This TCR beta chain was profiled in a study of T cells after yellow fever vaccination. Each CDR3 protein gets one entry after TCRdb re-called the 5' RACE reads with MiXCR. The sample has about 52,000 distinct CDR3 sequences, 6.6% seen once. This clonotype was seen a few times. The CDR3 covers 14 residues. The germline V gene encodes CDR1 MNHEY and CDR2 SVGEGT. The germline V and J ends were trimmed by 2 bases and 7 bases, with 15 bases remaining between them. The sequence was collected from a man in his late teens or twenties who received the YFV17D yellow fever vaccine. This material consisted of CD8+ T cells not binding an NS4B(214-222) dextramer, sorted from PBMCs, taken roughly 45 days after the first yellow fever vaccination. The chain is built from TRBV6-2 or TRBV6-3 and TRBJ2-7; D is unclear. The CDR3 reads CASSYARHLREQYF. The CDR3 nucleotides read TGTGCCAGCAGTTACGCGCGACATTTAAGGGAGCAGTACTTC.